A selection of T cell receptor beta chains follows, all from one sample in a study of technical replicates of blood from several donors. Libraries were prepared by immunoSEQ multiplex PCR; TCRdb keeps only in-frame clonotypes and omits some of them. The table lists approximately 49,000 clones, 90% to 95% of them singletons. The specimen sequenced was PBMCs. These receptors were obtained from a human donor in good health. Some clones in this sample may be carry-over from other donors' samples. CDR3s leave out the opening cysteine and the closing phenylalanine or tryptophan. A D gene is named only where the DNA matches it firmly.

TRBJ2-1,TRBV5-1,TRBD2,ASSEDSGSSYNEQF
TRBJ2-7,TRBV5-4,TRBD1,ASSPTGTGGYEQY
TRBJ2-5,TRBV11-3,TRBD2,ASSCPTGAGGYQETQY
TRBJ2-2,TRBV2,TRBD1,ASSWDSINTGELF
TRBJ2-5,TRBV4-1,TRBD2,ASSQDRAGGRETQY
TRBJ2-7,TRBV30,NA,AWRQGGGED
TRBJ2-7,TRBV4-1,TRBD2,ASSPRGGLSVYEQY
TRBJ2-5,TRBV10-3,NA,AISESVFGQQETQY
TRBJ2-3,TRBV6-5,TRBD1,ASSFGTGLSTDTQY
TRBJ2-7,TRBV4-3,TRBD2,ASSQTGREDYEQY
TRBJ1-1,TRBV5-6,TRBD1,ASSADTGATPEAF
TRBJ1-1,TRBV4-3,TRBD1,ASSRQGSGGTEAF
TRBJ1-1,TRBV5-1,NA,ASSLGLEAF
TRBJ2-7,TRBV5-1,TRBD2,ASSPGLADHEQY
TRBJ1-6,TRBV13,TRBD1,ASSLDRGRNNSPLH
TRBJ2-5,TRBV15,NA,ATSRVVQETQY